The source of this T cell receptor beta chain is a study of blood T cell repertoires in COVID-19. Turning to the study itself: T cells, B-cell-depleted T cells, or PBMCs provided the cDNA or gDNA that served as material.

Only in-frame clones appear in the TCRdb table, and some are missing; sequencing was by immunoSEQ multiplex PCR. This table holds a few hundred thousand clones, 88% found once. Enrollees, roughly 18 to 89 years old, lived in 24 US areas. Recovery meant two consecutive negative NP/OP PCR tests, professional clearance, or resolved symptoms. V was shortened by 4 bases and J by 4 bases, with 10 bases between the two germline ends. Germline CDR1 is LNHDA and CDR2 is SQIVND (reference sequence). The CDR3 extends over 13 amino acids. The chain couples TRBV19 to TRBJ1-2, with D tentatively TRBD1 (6 bases). Source material: PBMCs or T cells enriched from blood (not recorded which). This sequence originates from a woman aged 45-65 years who had recovered from COVID-19. CDR3 sequence reads: CASSTQGIYGYTF. CDR3 nucleotide sequence: TGTGCCAGTAGTACACAGGGCATCTATGGCTACACCTTC.